This T cell receptor beta chain was recorded in a study of blood T cell repertoires in COVID-19. Germline CDR1 is SGHAT and CDR2 is FQNNGV. The V gene lost 2 bases and the J gene lost 2 bases, with 6 bases spanning the gap. CDR3 length: 13 residues. Clinical histories supplied by participants themselves formed the basis of cohort assignment. This clone was detected once. Profiling relied on immunoSEQ multiplex PCR, and the TCRdb table lists in-frame clones only, not all of them. The sample shows 260,000 or so clones, under 90% of them seen only once. Sequencing was done on a sample of PBMCs or T cells enriched from blood (not recorded which). The chain has TRBV11-2 and TRBJ2-5; perhaps TRBD2 as D (5 bases). The sequence came from a middle-aged woman who had been exposed to COVID-19. CDR3 sequence: CASSLSGQETQYF. The CDR3 bases are TGTGCCAGCAGCTTAAGCGGACAAGAGACCCAGTACTTC.